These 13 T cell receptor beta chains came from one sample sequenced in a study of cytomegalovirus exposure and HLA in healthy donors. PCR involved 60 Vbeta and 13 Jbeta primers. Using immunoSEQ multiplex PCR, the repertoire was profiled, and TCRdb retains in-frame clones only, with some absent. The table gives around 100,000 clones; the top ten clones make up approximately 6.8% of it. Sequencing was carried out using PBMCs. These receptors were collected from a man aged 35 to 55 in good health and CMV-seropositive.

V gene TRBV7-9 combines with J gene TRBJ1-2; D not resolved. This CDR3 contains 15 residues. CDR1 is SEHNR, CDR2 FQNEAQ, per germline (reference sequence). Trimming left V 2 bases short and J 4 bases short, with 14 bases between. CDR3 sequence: CASSLLVPGIYGYTF. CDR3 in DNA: TGTGCCAGCAGCTTATTAGTTCCGGGGATCTATGGCTACACCTTC.

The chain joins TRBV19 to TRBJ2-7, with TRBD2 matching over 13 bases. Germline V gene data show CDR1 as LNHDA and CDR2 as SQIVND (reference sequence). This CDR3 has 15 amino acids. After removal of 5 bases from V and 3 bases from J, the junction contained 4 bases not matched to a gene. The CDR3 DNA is TGTGCCAGTAGTCCACGGACTAGCGGGAGCTACGAGCAGTACTTC. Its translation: CASSPRTSGSYEQYF.

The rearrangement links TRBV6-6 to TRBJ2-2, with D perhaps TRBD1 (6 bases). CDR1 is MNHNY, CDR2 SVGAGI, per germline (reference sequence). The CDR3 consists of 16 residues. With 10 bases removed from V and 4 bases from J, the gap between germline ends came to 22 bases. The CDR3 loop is CATSGARGKGTGELFF. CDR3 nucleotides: TGTGCCACCTCCGGAGCTAGGGGGAAGGGCACCGGGGAGCTGTTTTTT.

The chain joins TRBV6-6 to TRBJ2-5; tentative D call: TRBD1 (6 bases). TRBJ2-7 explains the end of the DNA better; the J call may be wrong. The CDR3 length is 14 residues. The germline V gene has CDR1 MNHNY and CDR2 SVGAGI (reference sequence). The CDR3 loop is CASSYQGTASEQYF. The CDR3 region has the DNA TGTGCCAGCAGTTACCAGGGGACCGCTTCCGAGCAGTACTTC.

CDR3 amino acids: CASSLGTGVRDGELFF. The CDR3 coding sequence is TGTGCCAGCAGCTTAGGGACAGGGGTACGAGACGGGGAGCTGTTTTTT. The chain couples TRBV7-6 to TRBJ2-2; 9 nucleotides agree with TRBD1. CDR1 SGHVS and CDR2 FNYEAQ come from the germline V gene. The CDR3 is 16 residues long. J was trimmed by 7 bases and V by 1 base; bases with no gene match: 7.

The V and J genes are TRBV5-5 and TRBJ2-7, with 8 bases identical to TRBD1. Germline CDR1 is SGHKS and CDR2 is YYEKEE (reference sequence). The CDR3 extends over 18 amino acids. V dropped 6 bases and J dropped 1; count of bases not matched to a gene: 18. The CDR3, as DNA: TGTGCCAGCACCCGGCGTAGTCTTCGGGACAGGTCGTCCTACGAGCAGTACTTC. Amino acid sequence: CASTRRSLRDRSSYEQYF.

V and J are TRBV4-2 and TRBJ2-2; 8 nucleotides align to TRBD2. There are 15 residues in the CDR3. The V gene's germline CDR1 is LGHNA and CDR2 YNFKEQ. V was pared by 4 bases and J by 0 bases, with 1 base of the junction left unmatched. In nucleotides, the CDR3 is TGTGCCAGCAGCCCGGGGGGGACGAACACCGGGGAGCTGTTTTTT. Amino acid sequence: CASSPGGTNTGELFF.

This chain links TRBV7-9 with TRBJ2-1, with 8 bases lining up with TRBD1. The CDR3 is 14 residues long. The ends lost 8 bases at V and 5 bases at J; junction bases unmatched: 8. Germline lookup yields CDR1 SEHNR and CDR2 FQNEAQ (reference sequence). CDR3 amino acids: CASLSTGGHNEQFF. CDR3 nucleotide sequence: TGTGCCAGCTTGAGCACAGGGGGTCACAATGAGCAGTTCTTC.

As DNA, the CDR3 is TGTGCCAGCAGTTTTCGCGGAAAACGTCAGCCCCAGCATTTT. This sequence encodes CASSFRGKRQPQHF. The chain links TRBV28 to TRBJ1-5, with D hard to call. The CDR3 runs 14 residues. The V gene's germline CDR1 is MDHEN and CDR2 SYDVKM. Trimming shortened V by 3 bases and J by 6 bases, and 12 bases separated the two germline ends. Full variable domain (rest looked up from reference TRBV28 and TRBJ1-5): DVKVTQSSRYLVKRTGEKVFLECVQDMDHENMFWYRQDPGLGLRLIYFSYDVKMKEKGDIPEGYSVSREKKERFSLILESASTNQTSMYLCASSFRGKRQPQHFGDGTRLSIL.

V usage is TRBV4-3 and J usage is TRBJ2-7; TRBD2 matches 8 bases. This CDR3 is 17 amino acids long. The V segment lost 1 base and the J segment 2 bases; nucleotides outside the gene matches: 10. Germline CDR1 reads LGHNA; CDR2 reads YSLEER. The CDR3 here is CASSQVYKPGLAYEQYF. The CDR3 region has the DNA TGCGCCAGCAGCCAAGTCTACAAGCCGGGACTAGCCTACGAGCAGTACTTC.

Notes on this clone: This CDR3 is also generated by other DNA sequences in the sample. CDR3 nucleotide sequence: TGTGCCTGGAGTGTACTGGCCGGAGGTAGGGCCCAGCATTTT. The encoded protein is CAWSVLAGGRAQHF. This sequence joins TRBV30 and TRBJ1-5; D gene unclear. The CDR3 runs to 14 residues. Germline CDR1 reads GTSNPN; CDR2 reads SVGIG (reference sequence). V lost 0 bases and J lost 11, with 17 bases in between. Using reference TRBV30 and TRBJ1-5 for the parts outside the CDR3, the full variable domain is SQTIHQWPATLVQPVGSPLSLECTVEGTSNPNLYWYRQAAGRGLQLLFYSVGIGQISSEVPQNLSASRPQDRQFILSSKKLLLSDSGFYLCAWSVLAGGRAQHFGDGTRLSIL.

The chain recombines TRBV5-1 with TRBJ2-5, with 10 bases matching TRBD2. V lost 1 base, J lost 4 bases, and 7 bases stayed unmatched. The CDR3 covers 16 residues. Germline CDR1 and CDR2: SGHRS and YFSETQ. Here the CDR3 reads CASSLSLAGRGETQYF. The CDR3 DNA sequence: TGCGCCAGCAGCTTGTCACTAGCGGGGAGGGGAGAGACCCAGTACTTC.

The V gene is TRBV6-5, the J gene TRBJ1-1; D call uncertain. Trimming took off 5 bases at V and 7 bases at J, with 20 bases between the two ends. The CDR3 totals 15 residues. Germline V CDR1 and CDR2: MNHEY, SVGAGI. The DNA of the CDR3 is TGTGCCAGCAGTCTAAGAGAAGGTGGAGGGAATGAAGCTTTCTTT. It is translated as CASSLREGGGNEAFF.